The clone carrying this T cell receptor beta chain was detected only a few times. This likely comes from a read error, as the CDR3 has no conserved phenylalanine or tryptophan at its end. This CDR3 comprises 14 residues. The germline CDR1 and CDR2 sequences are MNHNS and SASEGT. V lost 7 bases and J lost 3, with 15 bases in between. The blood sample was taken at first hyperthyroidism diagnosis, before any ophthalmopathy symptoms. Using RNA transcripts as the source, TCR beta CDR3 regions were amplified. Researchers ran a first-round RT-PCR on the TCR CDR3 using the HTBI primer set. TCRdb recomputed calls from the multiplex PCR reads with MiXCR, one row per CDR3 protein. The repertoire has nearly 600,000 distinct CDR3 sequences, over 11% of them found once; the top ten carry about 5.8%. This sample was taken from a study of T cells in Graves' hyperthyroidism and ophthalmopathy.

The genes are TRBV6-1 and TRBJ1-1; D remains ambiguous. The sample comprised blood. The sequence derives from a woman in her thirties with Graves' hyperthyroidism that later progressed to Graves' ophthalmopathy. The CDR3 region is CASTPRWRDTEAFS. CDR3 in DNA: TGTGCCAGCACCCCGAGGTGGAGGGACACTGAAGCTTTCTCT.